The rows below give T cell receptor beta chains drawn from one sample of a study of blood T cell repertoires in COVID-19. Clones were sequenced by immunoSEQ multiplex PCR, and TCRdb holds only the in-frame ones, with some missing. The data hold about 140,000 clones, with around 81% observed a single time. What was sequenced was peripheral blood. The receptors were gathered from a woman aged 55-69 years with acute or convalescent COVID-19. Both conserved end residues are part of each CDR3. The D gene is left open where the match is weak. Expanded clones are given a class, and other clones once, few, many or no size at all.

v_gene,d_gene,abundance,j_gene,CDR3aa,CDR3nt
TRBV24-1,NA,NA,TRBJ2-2,CATSRTDANTGELFF,TGTGCCACCAGTAGGACAGATGCGAACACCGGGGAGCTGTTTTTT
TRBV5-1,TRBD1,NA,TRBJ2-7,CASSFNRGTYEQYF,TGCGCCAGCAGCTTCAACAGGGGCACCTACGAGCAGTACTTC
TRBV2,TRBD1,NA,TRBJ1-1,CASRWTGTMNTEAFF,TGTGCCAGCAGATGGACAGGAACCATGAACACTGAAGCTTTCTTT
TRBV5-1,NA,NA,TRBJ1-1,CASTKMDGGNTEAFF,TGCGCCAGCACCAAGATGGACGGGGGAAACACTGAAGCTTTCTTT
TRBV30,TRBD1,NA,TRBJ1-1,CACHRGTGAITFVNTEAFF,TGTGCCTGCCATCGGGGGACAGGGGCGATTACTTTCGTGAACACTGAAGCTTTCTTT
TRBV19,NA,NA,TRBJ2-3,CASSIDWGNTQYF,TGTGCCAGTAGTATAGATTGGGGCAATACGCAGTATTTT
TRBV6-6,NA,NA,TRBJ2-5,CASSYGQQETQYF,TGTGCCAGCAGTTACGGACAGCAAGAGACCCAGTACTTC
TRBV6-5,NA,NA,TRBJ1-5,CASTRGQNNQPQHF,TGTGCCAGCACCCGAGGACAGAACAATCAGCCCCAGCATTTT
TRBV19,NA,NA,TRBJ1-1,CASSITGGTEAFF,TGTGCCAGTAGTATAACCGGGGGCACTGAAGCTTTCTTT
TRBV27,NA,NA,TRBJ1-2,CASSLSAGDYGYTF,TGTGCCAGCAGTTTATCGGCAGGGGACTATGGCTACACCTTC
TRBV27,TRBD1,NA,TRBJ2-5,CASSFLAGGLETQYF,TGTGCCAGCAGTTTTCTAGCAGGGGGCTTGGAGACCCAGTACTTC
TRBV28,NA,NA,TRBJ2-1,CATQSPSPVNEQFF,TGTGCCACACAGTCCCCCTCCCCGGTCAATGAGCAGTTCTTC
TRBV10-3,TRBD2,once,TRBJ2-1,CAITTGTSGRFYNEQFF,TGTGCCATCACCACCGGGACTAGCGGGAGATTCTACAATGAGCAGTTCTTC
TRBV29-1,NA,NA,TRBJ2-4,CSAIEGAGGIQYF,TGCAGCGCCATCGAGGGTGCGGGCGGCATTCAGTACTTC
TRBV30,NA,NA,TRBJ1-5,CAWSGSPGQPQHF,TGTGCCTGGAGTGGGTCCCCGGGGCAGCCCCAGCATTTT
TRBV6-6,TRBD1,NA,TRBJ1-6,CASTSDRVHSPLHF,TGTGCCAGCACTTCTGACAGGGTGCATTCACCCCTCCACTTT
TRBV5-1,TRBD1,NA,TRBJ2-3,CASSSTGSVGDTQYF,TGCGCCAGCAGCTCGACAGGGTCCGTCGGAGATACGCAGTATTTT
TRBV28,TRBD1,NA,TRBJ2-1,CASSFSGTGSDEQFF,TGTGCCAGCAGTTTTTCCGGGACAGGGTCGGATGAGCAGTTCTTC
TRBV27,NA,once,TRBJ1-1,CASRLLSGATEAFF,TGTGCCAGCAGGCTACTCAGTGGGGCCACTGAAGCTTTCTTT
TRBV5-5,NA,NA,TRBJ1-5,CASRGHPEWPQHF,TGTGCCAGCAGAGGACACCCGGAATGGCCCCAGCATTTT
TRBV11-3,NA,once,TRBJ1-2,CASSLGGADGYTF,TGTGCCAGCAGCTTAGGTGGGGCGGATGGCTACACCTTC
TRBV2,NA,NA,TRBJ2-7,CASRTGVVEQYF,TGTGCCAGCAGGACGGGAGTAGTGGAGCAGTACTTC
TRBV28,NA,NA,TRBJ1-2,CASSLAGGGYTF,TGTGCCAGCAGTTTGGCGGGAGGTGGCTACACCTTC
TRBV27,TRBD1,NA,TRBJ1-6,CASNAGQSNSPLHF,TGTGCCAGCAACGCGGGACAGAGTAATTCACCCCTCCACTTT
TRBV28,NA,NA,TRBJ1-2,CASSLGGLYGYTF,TGTGCCAGCAGTTTAGGAGGCCTGTATGGCTACACCTTC
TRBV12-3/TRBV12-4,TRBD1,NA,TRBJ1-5,CASSTGGNQPQHF,TGTGCCAGCAGTACAGGGGGCAATCAGCCCCAGCATTTT
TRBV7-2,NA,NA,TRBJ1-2,CASSLGLWGRGESNYGYTF,TGTGCCAGCAGCTTAGGTCTGTGGGGGCGAGGGGAGTCTAACTATGGCTACACCTTC
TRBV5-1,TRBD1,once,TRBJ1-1,CASSLVQGAEAFF,TGCGCCAGCAGCTTGGTTCAGGGGGCTGAAGCTTTCTTT
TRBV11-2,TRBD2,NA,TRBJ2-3,CASSSTGRGTDTQYF,TGTGCCAGCAGCTCCACGGGGCGGGGGACAGATACGCAGTATTTT
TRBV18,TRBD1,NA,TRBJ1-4,CASSRDRANEKLFF,TGTGCCAGCTCACGGGACAGGGCGAATGAAAAACTGTTTTTT
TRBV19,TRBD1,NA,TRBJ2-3,CASSIIGTASTDTQYF,TGTGCCAGTAGTATTATCGGGACAGCTAGCACAGATACGCAGTATTTT
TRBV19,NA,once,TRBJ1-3,CASALSSGNTIYF,TGTGCCAGTGCACTTTCCTCTGGAAACACCATATATTTT
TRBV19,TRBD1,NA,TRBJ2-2,CASSQGARSGELFF,TGTGCCAGTAGTCAGGGGGCGCGATCCGGGGAGCTGTTTTTT
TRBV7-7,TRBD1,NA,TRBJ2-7,CASSFGTGDEQYF,TGTGCTAGCAGCTTCGGGACAGGGGACGAGCAGTACTTC
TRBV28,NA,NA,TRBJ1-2,CASSPPPGLHLSYGYTF,TGTGCCAGCAGTCCCCCCCCGGGACTCCACCTAAGCTATGGCTACACCTTC
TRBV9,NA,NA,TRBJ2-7,CASSVGVSSTFEQYF,TGTGCCAGCAGCGTAGGGGTTAGCTCCACGTTCGAGCAGTACTTC
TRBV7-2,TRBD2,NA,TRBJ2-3,CASSVKSSSGRPDTQYF,TGTGCCAGCAGCGTCAAATCTTCTAGCGGGAGGCCAGATACGCAGTATTTT
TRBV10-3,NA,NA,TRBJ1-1,CAISESEGMNTEAFF,TGTGCCATCAGTGAGTCAGAGGGAATGAACACTGAAGCTTTCTTT
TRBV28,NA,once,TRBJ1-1,CASGSNTEAFF,TGTGCCAGCGGCTCGAACACTGAAGCTTTCTTT
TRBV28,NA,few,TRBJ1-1,CAILVPGATEAFF,TGTGCCATCCTCGTCCCAGGGGCCACTGAAGCTTTCTTT
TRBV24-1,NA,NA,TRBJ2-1,CATEASYNEQFF,TGTGCCACCGAGGCGAGCTACAATGAGCAGTTCTTC
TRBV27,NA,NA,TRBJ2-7,CASSPKTGLREQYF,TGTGCCAGCAGCCCTAAAACAGGATTGCGGGAGCAGTACTTC
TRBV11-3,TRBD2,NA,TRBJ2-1,CASSLGLAVEQFF,TGTGCCAGCAGCTTAGGACTAGCGGTTGAGCAGTTCTTC
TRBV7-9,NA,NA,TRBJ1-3,CASSLDPVGQGGNTIYF,TGTGCCAGCAGCTTAGATCCTGTTGGTCAGGGTGGAAACACCATATATTTT
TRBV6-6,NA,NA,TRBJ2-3,CASSYTGGHTDTQYF,TGTGCCAGCAGTTACACGGGGGGCCACACAGATACGCAGTATTTT
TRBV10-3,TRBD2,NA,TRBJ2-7,CATQGGRPLEEQYF,TGTGCCACCCAGGGAGGGAGGCCCCTCGAGGAGCAGTACTTC
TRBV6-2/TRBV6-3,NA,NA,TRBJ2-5,CASSYSIQGGETQYF,TGTGCCAGCAGTTACTCGATTCAAGGGGGAGAGACCCAGTACTTC
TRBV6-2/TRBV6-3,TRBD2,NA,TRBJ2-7,CASSYGGSLYEQYF,TGTGCCAGCAGTTACGGCGGGAGTCTATACGAGCAGTACTTC
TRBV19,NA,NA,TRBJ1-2,CASSLPADYGYTF,TGTGCCAGTAGTCTCCCGGCGGACTATGGCTACACCTTC
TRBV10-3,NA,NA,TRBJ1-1,CAISEATGKSSEAFF,TGTGCCATCAGTGAGGCAACGGGGAAGAGTTCTGAAGCTTTCTTT
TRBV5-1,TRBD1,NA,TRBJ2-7,CASSGTGSYEQYF,TGCGCCAGCAGCGGGACAGGGTCCTACGAGCAGTACTTC
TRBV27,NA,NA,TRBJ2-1,CASSLQAYRYEQFF,TGTGCCAGCAGTTTACAGGCCTATCGTTATGAGCAGTTCTTC
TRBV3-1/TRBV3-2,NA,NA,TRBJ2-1,CASSQGGNSYNEQFF,TGTGCCAGCAGCCAAGGGGGCAACTCCTACAATGAGCAGTTCTTC
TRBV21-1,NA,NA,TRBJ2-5,CASTPGVGGGETQYF,TGTGCCAGCACCCCCGGCGTGGGGGGAGGAGAGACCCAGTACTTC
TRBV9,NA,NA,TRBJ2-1,CASSSQVSGRGYNEQFF,TGTGCCAGCAGCAGCCAAGTGTCCGGGAGAGGATACAATGAGCAGTTCTTC
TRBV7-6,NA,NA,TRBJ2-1,CASSLFRIGVYQGGYNEQFF,TGTGCCAGCAGCTTATTTAGGATCGGCGTATATCAGGGCGGCTACAATGAGCAGTTCTTC
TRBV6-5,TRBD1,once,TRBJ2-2,CASRAGTGDTGELFF,TGTGCCAGCAGGGCCGGGACAGGGGACACCGGGGAGCTGTTTTTT